This TCR beta chain was captured in a study of blood T cell repertoires in COVID-19. Whole-study context: PBMCs, B-cell-depleted T cells, or T cells provided the cDNA or gDNA that made up the material.

The germline V gene encodes CDR1 MNHEY and CDR2 SMNVEV (reference sequence). The CDR3 consists of 15 residues. V was trimmed by 5 bases and J by 5 bases, leaving 13 bases between them. As originally analysed: How many nucleated cells were present was estimated from reference gene primer amplification. Only in-frame clones appear in the TCRdb table, and some are missing; sequencing was by immunoSEQ multiplex PCR. That table gives V, J and clone size, and the DNA gave D and trimming. This sample has approximately 350,000 clones, with around 91% found just once. Specimen: peripheral blood. This clonotype originated in a woman aged 18-29 years who had recovered from COVID-19. The gene calls are TRBV27 and TRBJ1-6; D might be TRBD1 (5 bases). The DNA of the CDR3 is TGTGCCAGCAGTATCAAGGGGCCCAATAATTCACCCCTCCACTTT. Translation gives CASSIKGPNNSPLHF.